These 30 T cell receptor beta chains were sequenced from one sample in a study of beta chain features in type 1 diabetes. Whole-study results and caveats: Across all four CD4+ subsets, people with type 1 diabetes showed modestly shorter TCRB CDR3s.

These TCRs' antigens remain unknown. The study reverse transcribed the entire isolated RNA, so it sequenced expressed TCRB transcripts. TCRdb's copy holds only in-frame clones and misses some; the assay was immunoSEQ multiplex PCR. The sample lists hundreds of thousands of clones, more than 12% occurring once. Material for sequencing was naive CD4+ T cells from blood. These receptors came from a man in his late teens or twenties with type 1 diabetes.

This chain uses TRBV4-3 with TRBJ2-7, with 9 bases aligning to TRBD1. Per the germline V gene, CDR1 is LGHNA and CDR2 is YSLEER. V dropped 3 bases and J dropped 1; count of bases not matched to a gene: 4. This CDR3 spans 15 amino acids. CDR3 sequence reads: CASSQGTGFSYEQYF. CDR3 bases: TGCGCCAGCAGCCAGGGGACAGGGTTTTCCTACGAGCAGTACTTC.

V and J are TRBV20-1 and TRBJ1-1, with D hard to call. Germline-derived CDR1 and CDR2 are DFQATT and SNEGSKA (reference sequence). Trimming stripped 0 bases from V and 11 bases from J, with 7 bases between. There are 10 residues in the CDR3. In DNA form, the CDR3 reads TGCAGTGCTAGAGATCGGAACGCTTTCTTT. This sequence encodes CSARDRNAFF.

The table lists this clone with a few counts. The chain couples TRBV18 to TRBJ1-1; the D is unclear. The length of the CDR3 is 14 residues. V lost 5 bases and J 0 bases, leaving 10 bases between the germline ends. Germline V lookup: CDR1 KGHSH, CDR2 LQKENI. The CDR3 sequence: CASSTAGMNTEAFF. DNA of the CDR3: TGTGCCAGCTCAACGGCGGGCATGAACACTGAAGCTTTCTTT.

This clone was picked up a small number of times. The V gene is TRBV30, the J gene TRBJ2-5; D is possibly TRBD1 (5 bases). The CDR3 is 12 residues long. The germline gives CDR1 GTSNPN, CDR2 SVGIG (reference sequence). V was pared by 2 bases and J by 4 bases, with 8 bases between. The CDR3 loop is CAWSWQGETQYF. The CDR3 DNA is TGTGCCTGGAGTTGGCAGGGAGAGACCCAGTACTTC.

The genes are TRBV5-6 and TRBJ1-5; 7 nucleotides line up with TRBD1. This CDR3 region has 16 residues. J was trimmed by 4 bases and V by 2 bases; bases with no gene match: 9. The germline V gene encodes CDR1 SGHDT and CDR2 YYEEEE. The DNA for the CDR3 is TGTGCCAGCAGCTTACAAAGGGGGCTGGCAAATCAGCCCCAGCATTTT. Translating gives CASSLQRGLANQPQHF.

V usage is TRBV7-2 and J usage is TRBJ2-5; D remains unclear. The V end lost 3 bases, the J end lost 5 bases, and 16 bases lay between the germline ends. The germline V gene encodes CDR1 SGHTA and CDR2 FQGNSA. There are 15 residues in the CDR3. Written as DNA, the CDR3 is TGTGCCAGCAGCTTCCCCGTAATAATTTCGGAGACCCAGTACTTC. As protein: CASSFPVIISETQYF.

The CDR3 region is CATRDRVSYEQYF. DNA for the CDR3: TGTGCCACCCGGGACAGGGTCTCCTACGAGCAGTACTTC. The chain has TRBV2 and TRBJ2-7, with 9 bases that match TRBD1. Trimming removed 10 bases from V and 0 bases from J; junction bases left unmatched: 4. The CDR3 sequence is 13 residues long. Germline V gives CDR1 SNHLY, CDR2 FYNNEI.

The rearrangement uses TRBV2 and TRBJ1-1, with 7 bases aligning to TRBD1. The trim removed 4 bases at V and 0 bases at J, leaving 5 bases unmatched. The CDR3 contains 15 residues. The V gene's germline CDR1 is SNHLY and CDR2 FYNNEI. The CDR3 DNA sequence: TGTGCCAGCAGTGGGGGACAGACCATGAACACTGAAGCTTTCTTT. It codes for CASSGGQTMNTEAFF.

The table lists this clone with a few counts. The rearrangement links TRBV29-1 to TRBJ2-1; 8 nucleotides line up with TRBD1. The CDR3 contains 14 residues. Germline trimming cut 4 bases from V and 2 bases from J; bases unmatched to any gene: 4. The germline V gene has CDR1 SQVTM and CDR2 ANQGSEA. The CDR3 DNA reads TGCAGCGTTGTACAGGGGGACCCCTACAATGAGCAGTTCTTC. Translated: CSVVQGDPYNEQFF.

V is TRBV29-1 and J is TRBJ2-5; unclear D gene. The CDR3 contains 11 residues. Germline-derived CDR1 and CDR2 are SQVTM and ANQGSEA. V lost 1 base and J lost 5, with 5 bases in between. The CDR3 nucleotides are TGCAGCGTTGAAGTAGGCGAGACCCAGTACTTC. Its protein is CSVEVGETQYF.

This clone was recorded a few times. The chain combines TRBV9 with TRBJ2-5, with TRBD1 matching 8 bases. The V gene's germline CDR1 is SGDLS and CDR2 YYNGEE. V lost 3 bases and J lost 2; bases outside the gene matches: 3. The CDR3 totals 14 residues. CDR3 sequence (DNA): TGTGCCAGCAGCGGCAGGGGGCAACAAGAGACCCAGTACTTC. Protein sequence: CASSGRGQQETQYF.

About this clone: Other DNA sequences in this specimen translate into the identical CDR3. The V and J genes are TRBV30 and TRBJ2-3, with D maybe TRBD1 (5 bases). Germline V gene lookup returns CDR1 GTSNPN and CDR2 SVGIG (reference sequence). The CDR3 runs to 13 residues. V gave up 1 base and J gave up 0 bases, with 5 bases separating them. CDR3 in DNA: TGTGCCTGGAGTGGACAGAGCACAGATACGCAGTATTTT. This translates into CAWSGQSTDTQYF.

This clone has more than one count but fewer than ten. The chain employs TRBV30 and TRBJ2-3, with 13 bases identical to TRBD2. The CDR3 loop spans 14 amino acids. Germline CDR1 is GTSNPN and CDR2 is SVGIG (reference sequence). The J segment lost 3 bases and the V segment lost 4 bases, leaving 1 base of the junction unmatched. The CDR3 nucleotides are TGTGCCTGGACGGGACTAGCGGGAACAGATACGCAGTATTTT. Its translation: CAWTGLAGTDTQYF.

This chain uses TRBV21-1 with TRBJ1-2. TRBV21-1 is recorded as a pseudogene. The CDR3 is 12 residues long. CDR3 in amino acids: CASNLGTDGYTF. The CDR3 nucleotides are TGTGCCAGCAACCTAGGGACGGATGGCTACACCTTC.

The V and J genes are TRBV4-2 and TRBJ2-2, with D perhaps being TRBD1 or TRBD2 (5 bases each). Per germline, CDR1 LGHNA and CDR2 YNFKEQ. The V and J ends lost 7 bases and 4 bases respectively, with 16 bases between them. The CDR3 consists of 15 residues. The CDR3 DNA follows: TGTGCCAGCACCCCCGGGACGAAATCCACCGGGGAGCTGTTTTTT. It codes for CASTPGTKSTGELFF.

This clone was found a few times. The chain couples TRBV25-1 to TRBJ2-7, with D uncertain. Germline V gene lookup returns CDR1 MGHDK and CDR2 SYGVNS. This CDR3 comprises 15 residues. Trimming removed 3 bases at V and 2 bases at J, with 14 bases between. The CDR3 reads CASSDPGVGAYEQYF. In DNA form, the CDR3 reads TGTGCCAGCAGTGACCCTGGGGTAGGTGCCTACGAGCAGTACTTC.

Only a few counts were recorded for this clone. The chain employs TRBV5-1 and TRBJ2-6, with D perhaps matching TRBD2 (5 bases). Germline CDR1 and CDR2: SGHRS and YFSETQ. Trimming removed 0 bases from V and 2 bases from J, with 12 bases in between. There are 17 residues in the CDR3. CDR3 coding DNA: TGCGCCAGCAGCTTGGAAATTTCGGGGACTGGGGCCAACGTCCTGACTTTC. As protein: CASSLEISGTGANVLTF.

This clone has just a few counts. J is TRBJ2-7 and V is TRBV30; D perhaps matches TRBD1 (6 bases). Germline V gene sequence: CDR1 GTSNPN, CDR2 SVGIG (reference sequence). V was shortened by 3 bases and J by 2 bases, with 14 bases between the two germline ends. This CDR3 is 14 amino acids long. The CDR3 bases are TGTGCCTGGAGGTCCACAGGGACCACCTACGAGCAGTACTTC. Encoded protein: CAWRSTGTTYEQYF.

In its sample, this clone was seen many times. The V gene is TRBV10-3, the J gene TRBJ1-4; D call uncertain. V was pared by 0 bases and J by 8 bases, with 10 bases between. CDR1 and CDR2 (germline): ENHRY, SYGVKD. The length of the CDR3 is 14 residues. The CDR3 bases are TGTGCCATCAGTGAGTCGGGAAGTTGGGAAAAACTGTTTTTT. It codes for CAISESGSWEKLFF.

The rearrangement joins TRBV4-2 to TRBJ1-2; D is uncertain. Germline V gene data show CDR1 as LGHNA and CDR2 as YNFKEQ. CDR3 length: 15 amino acids. Trimming stripped 1 base from V and 4 bases from J, with 13 bases between. The CDR3 DNA reads TGTGCCAGCAGCCAAGCCCCCCAGGTCGGCTATGGCTACACCTTC. Its translation is CASSQAPQVGYGYTF.

V gene TRBV6-6 combines with J gene TRBJ2-1, with D possibly being TRBD1 or TRBD2 (5 bases each). The V gene lost 8 bases and the J gene lost 3 bases, with 11 bases spanning the gap. CDR1 is MNHNY, CDR2 SVGAGI, per germline (reference sequence). This CDR3 is 13 amino acids long. The CDR3 DNA reads TGTGCCAGCTTTCGGGGCGGCTACAATGAGCAGTTCTTC. Translating gives CASFRGGYNEQFF.

Remarks on this clone: Its ends do not fully match the called genes, so a read error is possible. This chain links TRBV7-9 with TRBJ2-1, with 12 nucleotides matching TRBD2. The CDR3 has 12 residues. Germline V gives CDR1 SEHNR, CDR2 FQNEAQ (reference sequence). Here the CDR3 reads CASSLAGGPPFF. In nucleotides, the CDR3 is TGTGCCAGCAGCCTAGCGGGAGGGCCACCATTCTTC.

In this sample, this clone turned up a few times. The sample contains more than one DNA sequence encoding this CDR3. The CDR3 sequence: CAWSVSGDTQYF. The CDR3 DNA sequence: TGTGCCTGGAGTGTAAGTGGGGATACGCAGTATTTT. The chain joins TRBV30 to TRBJ2-3; D is uncertain. Germline-derived CDR1 and CDR2 are GTSNPN and SVGIG (reference sequence). The V gene lost 0 bases and the J gene lost 6 bases, with 7 bases spanning the gap. CDR3 length: 12 amino acids.

This clone was seen only a few times. The chain carries TRBV2 and TRBJ2-3; the match to TRBD2 covers 10 bases. Germline lookup yields CDR1 SNHLY and CDR2 FYNNEI. Unmatched junction bases numbered 8, after V lost 7 bases and J lost 4 bases. The CDR3 loop spans 15 amino acids. The DNA for the CDR3 is TGTGCCAGCACCGGGACTAGCGTAAATTCAGATACGCAGTATTTT. Encoded protein: CASTGTSVNSDTQYF.

V gene TRBV11-2 combines with J gene TRBJ2-1, with D perhaps matching TRBD1 (5 bases). Trimming stripped 6 bases from V and 4 bases from J, with 10 bases between. CDR3 length equals 13 residues. Germline V CDR1 and CDR2: SGHAT, FQNNGV. The DNA for the CDR3 is TGTGCCAGCAGGCCGACAGCTTACAATGAGCAGTTCTTC. Its translation is CASRPTAYNEQFF.

V gene TRBV5-1 combines with J gene TRBJ2-2; D unclear. The CDR3 length is 14 residues. Germline values: CDR1 SGHRS, CDR2 YFSETQ. Trimming cost V 2 bases and J 5 bases, with 10 bases left between them. CDR3 sequence (DNA): TGCGCCAGCAGCTTTCTGACGGATACCGGGGAGCTGTTTTTT. Protein sequence: CASSFLTDTGELFF.

J is TRBJ2-7 and V is TRBV30, with D maybe TRBD1 (5 bases). The CDR3 has 15 residues. V lost 2 bases, J lost 1 base, and 15 bases lay in between. Germline values: CDR1 GTSNPN, CDR2 SVGIG (reference sequence). The CDR3, as DNA: TGTGCCTGGAGTCTTTTAGGGGCGCGGTCCTACGAGCAGTACTTC. Translation: CAWSLLGARSYEQYF.

The table lists this clone with a few counts. The V gene is TRBV7-2, the J gene TRBJ2-5, with D maybe TRBD2 (6 bases). V gave up 4 bases and J gave up 1 base, with 13 bases separating them. This CDR3 region has 15 residues. CDR1 and CDR2 from the germline V gene are SGHTA and FQGNSA. The CDR3 loop is CASSSRGRAQETQYF. DNA for the CDR3: TGTGCCAGCAGCTCGCGGGGCAGGGCCCAAGAGACCCAGTACTTC.

This clone turned up a few times. CDR3 in amino acids: CASSFDTLTDTQYF. The CDR3 nucleotides are TGCGCCAGCAGCTTCGACACTCTCACAGATACGCAGTATTTT. The chain couples TRBV5-1 to TRBJ2-3; unclear D gene. This CDR3 has 14 amino acids. V dropped 2 bases and J dropped 2 bases, with 9 bases sitting between them. Germline V gives CDR1 SGHRS, CDR2 YFSETQ.

The V and J genes are TRBV13 and TRBJ1-2, with a tentative D call TRBD1 (5 bases). Trimming shortened V by 4 bases and J by 5 bases, and 20 bases separated the two germline ends. The germline gives CDR1 PRHDT, CDR2 FYEKMQ (reference sequence). The CDR3 spans 16 residues. CDR3 loop: CASSSRQWGVEYGYTF. CDR3 DNA: TGTGCCAGCAGCTCCAGACAGTGGGGAGTAGAGTATGGCTACACCTTC.